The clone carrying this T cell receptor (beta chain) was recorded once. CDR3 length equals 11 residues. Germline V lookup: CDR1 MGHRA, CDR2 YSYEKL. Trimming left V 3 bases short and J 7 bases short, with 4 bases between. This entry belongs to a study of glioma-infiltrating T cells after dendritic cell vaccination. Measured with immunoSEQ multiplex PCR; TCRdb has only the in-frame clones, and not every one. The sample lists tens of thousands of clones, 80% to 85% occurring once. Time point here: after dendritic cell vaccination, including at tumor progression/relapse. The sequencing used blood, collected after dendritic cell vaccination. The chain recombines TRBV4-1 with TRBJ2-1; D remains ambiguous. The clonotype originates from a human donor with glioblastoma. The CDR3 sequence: CASSHENEQFF. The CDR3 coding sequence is TGCGCCAGCAGCCACGAGAATGAGCAGTTCTTC.